This entry describes one T cell receptor beta chain. Antigen unknown. The data are from a study of post-analysis software for immune sequencing data. Study results and caveats: Roughly 5 TRBV segments (TRBV5-6, TRBV5-1 and TRBV20-1 among them) occurred more frequently in patients than in controls.

Each TCR beta cDNA library carried unique molecular identifiers. A single record per CDR3 protein comes from TCRdb applying MiXCR to the PCR reads. This sample has roughly 870,000 distinct CDR3 sequences; about 53% occur once, and the top ten carry 4% to 5.5%. The CDR3 consists of 16 residues. Germline CDR1 and CDR2: SGHAT and FQNNGV. With 5 bases clipped from V and 3 bases from J, the junction kept 10 bases outside the gene matches. This chain uses TRBV11-2 with TRBJ2-4; TRBD2 matches at 7 bases. The sample was blood. The TCR sequence derives from a girl between 5 and 17 years old with multiple sclerosis. In DNA, the CDR3 is TGTGCCAGCAGCCAAAAATCCGGACTAGGCAAAAACATTCAGTACTTC. Its protein is CASSQKSGLGKNIQYF.